The 8 T cell receptor beta chains below all came from one sample that was sequenced in a study of T cells after yellow fever vaccination. Each CDR3 protein is one row after TCRdb ran MiXCR on the 5' RACE reads. The table has 620,000 or so distinct CDR3 sequences, approximately 13% seen once. The sample in question was PBMCs, obtained on the day of the yellow fever booster vaccination. Receptors were obtained from a young man who received the YFV17D yellow fever vaccine.

The chain employs TRBV7-2 and TRBJ2-5; 8 bases map to TRBD2. CDR1 is SGHTA and CDR2 is FQGNSA in the germline V gene. This CDR3 has 17 amino acids. The junction had 15 bases not matched to a gene; V was cut back by 4 bases and J by 5 bases. The CDR3 sequence is CASSSSQMVAGTETQYF. CDR3 sequence (DNA): TGTGCCAGCAGCTCCTCTCAAATGGTAGCGGGGACGGAGACCCAGTACTTC.

This clonotype has just a few counts. The rearrangement links TRBV27 to TRBJ2-3, with a possible D match to TRBD2 (5 bases). Germline V gene lookup returns CDR1 MNHEY and CDR2 SMNVEV (reference sequence). The CDR3 covers 15 residues. V lost 5 bases, J lost 2 bases, and 14 bases lay in between. The CDR3 DNA sequence: TGTGCCAGCAGTGGGTGGGGAGCCCCCACAGATACGCAGTATTTT. It is translated as CASSGWGAPTDTQYF.

This clonotype came up a few times. J is TRBJ2-3 and V is TRBV4-1, with D unresolved. This CDR3 has 17 residues. Germline values: CDR1 MGHRA, CDR2 YSYEKL. Trimming took off 0 bases at V and 0 bases at J, with 13 bases between the two ends. CDR3 in amino acids: CASSQDGSASSTDTQYF. The DNA of the CDR3 is TGCGCCAGCAGCCAAGATGGTAGTGCTTCTAGCACAGATACGCAGTATTTT.

The chain links TRBV7-3 to TRBJ1-2, with D unresolved. Trimming took off 4 bases at V and 6 bases at J, with 12 bases between the two ends. Per germline, CDR1 SGHTA and CDR2 FQGTGA. This CDR3 contains 13 residues. Written as DNA, the CDR3 is TGTGCCAGCAGCTCAACGGTGGGCCATGGCTACACCTTC. It is translated as CASSSTVGHGYTF.

This clonotype was detected a few times. The chain links TRBV18 to TRBJ1-1, with a tentative D call TRBD1 (5 bases). The CDR3 is made up of 15 amino acids. CDR1 is KGHSH, CDR2 LQKENI, per germline. Trimming left V 3 bases short and J 6 bases short, with 17 bases between. The CDR3 coding sequence is TGTGCCAGCTCACCTAGAGCGGGGACGGGAGCTGAAGCTTTCTTT. It encodes CASSPRAGTGAEAFF.

This clonotype was seen more than once but under ten times. This rearrangement joins TRBV5-1 to TRBJ2-6; tentatively, D is TRBD1 (8 bases). V was pared by 2 bases and J by 4 bases, with 19 bases between. This CDR3 has 18 amino acids. CDR1 is SGHRS, CDR2 YFSETQ, per germline. Here the CDR3 reads CASSLSNRGGSGANVLTF. CDR3 in DNA: TGCGCCAGCAGCTTATCTAACAGGGGGGGGTCAGGGGCCAACGTCCTGACTTTC.

This clonotype was counted at least ten times. J is TRBJ2-1 and V is TRBV23-1; 8 bases agree with TRBD1. TRBV23-1 is an open reading frame whose function is uncertain. The CDR3 covers 15 residues. Unmatched junction bases numbered 15, after V lost 2 bases and J lost 15 bases. The CDR3 loop is CASSQTQGEYNEGFF. CDR3 nucleotides: TGCGCCAGCAGTCAAACACAGGGGGAATACAATGAGGGGTTCTTC.

This sequence joins TRBV6-2 or TRBV6-3 and TRBJ2-7; the D is unclear. CDR3 length: 15 amino acids. Trimming pared 6 bases from V and 0 bases from J, leaving 15 bases between. CDR1 is MNHEY and CDR2 is SVGEGT in the germline V gene. Here the CDR3 DNA reads TGTGCCAGCAGCCCTACCCCGGACGTCTCCTACGAGCAGTACTTC. It is translated as CASSPTPDVSYEQYF.